The clone carrying this T cell receptor (beta chain) occurred a few times. The antigen is not known. Reverse transcribing all isolated RNA meant expressed TCRB transcripts were sequenced. About 3.7 million reads per sample were averaged for naive, central memory and regulatory samples. Some clones are missing from TCRdb's copy, which holds only in-frame ones; the method was immunoSEQ multiplex PCR. The sample includes hundreds of thousands of clones, under 20% seen only once; the top ten take 0.023%. This record belongs to a study of beta chain features in type 1 diabetes. Background on the study: Examination of sorted cells across all samples involved 100 million or so cells.

Germline-derived CDR1 and CDR2 are MDHEN and SYDVKM. The CDR3 extends over 16 amino acids. Whole-study results and caveats: Sequencing from cDNA could over-represent high-TCR-expressing cells. Within each of all four CD4+ subsets, Type 1 diabetes patients had TCRB CDR3s that were moderately but significantly shorter.

Sequencing used naive CD4+ T cells from blood. The origin of this receptor is a young woman in good health. V usage is TRBV28 and J usage is TRBJ2-5, with D perhaps TRBD2 (6 bases). The better agreement between TRBJ2-7 and the DNA end casts doubt on the J call. CDR3 DNA sequence: TGTGCCAGCAGTTTAGCGATGACTAGTAGCTCCTACGAGCAGTACTTC. Its protein product is CASSLAMTSSSYEQYF.